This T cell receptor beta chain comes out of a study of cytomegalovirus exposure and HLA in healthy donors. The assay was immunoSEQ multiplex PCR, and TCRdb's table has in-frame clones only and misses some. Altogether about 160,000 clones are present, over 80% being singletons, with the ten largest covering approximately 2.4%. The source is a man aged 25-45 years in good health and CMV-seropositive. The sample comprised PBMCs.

CDR3: CASSLAGGVRETQYF. In DNA, the CDR3 is TGCGCCAGCAGCTTGGCCGGGGGAGTCCGAGAGACCCAGTACTTC. V and J are TRBV5-1 and TRBJ2-5; D is possibly TRBD2 (6 bases). From germline, CDR1 is SGHRS and CDR2 YFSETQ. Trimming pared 0 bases from V and 4 bases from J, leaving 13 bases between. The CDR3 loop spans 15 amino acids. Full variable domain (remainder filled in from reference TRBV5-1 and TRBJ2-5): KAGVTQTPRYLIKTRGQQVTLSCSPISGHRSVSWYQQTPGQGLQFLFEYFSETQRNKGNFPGRFSGRQFSNSRSEMNVSTLELGDSALYLCASSLAGGVRETQYFGPGTRLLVL.